These 29 T cell receptor beta chains share one sample of origin, sequenced in a study of cytomegalovirus exposure and HLA in healthy donors. The PCR made use of 60 Vbeta and 13 Jbeta primers. Here immunoSEQ multiplex PCR was the method, and the copy in TCRdb shows in-frame clones only, minus some. This sample yields under 150,000 clones, of which roughly 9.6% are seen a single time; roughly 6.4% belongs to the top ten. Sequences were obtained from PBMCs. The receptors originated from a middle-aged woman in good health and CMV-seropositive.

This clone was counted between two and nine times. The chain recombines TRBV27 with TRBJ2-1, with D possibly being TRBD1 (8 bases). Germline V gives CDR1 MNHEY, CDR2 SMNVEV (reference sequence). The CDR3 spans 15 residues. V lost 5 bases, J lost 4 bases, and 15 bases lay in between. The CDR3 region is CASSPDRGGYNEQFF. CDR3 sequence (DNA): TGTGCCAGCAGTCCTGACAGGGGAGGGTACAATGAGCAGTTCTTC.

This chain uses TRBV11-3 with TRBJ2-7; 7 bases are a match to TRBD2. With V trimmed by 1 base and J by 1 base, 4 bases remained unmatched. CDR1 SGHNT and CDR2 YENEEA come from the germline V gene. This CDR3 contains 15 residues. CDR3 residues: CASSLVGGSSYEQYF. The CDR3, as DNA: TGTGCCAGCAGCTTAGTAGGCGGGAGTTCCTACGAGCAGTACTTC.

This clone was detected a few times. V usage is TRBV5-6 and J usage is TRBJ1-6; the match to TRBD1 covers 8 bases. CDR1 and CDR2 (germline): SGHDT, YYEEEE. There are 17 residues in the CDR3. The V gene end was trimmed by 3 bases and the J gene end by 6 bases; junction bases not matched to a gene: 11. The CDR3, as DNA: TGTGCCAGCAGCTCGAGCCGGGACAGGAGGATTAATTCACCCCTCCACTTT. Translating it yields CASSSSRDRRINSPLHF.

The CDR3 bases are TGTGCCAGCAGCCCCAGCCGGCTAGCGGGGGTTTCCATGAACACCGGGGAGCTGTTTTTT. The encoded protein is CASSPSRLAGVSMNTGELFF. The chain uses TRBV7-8 and TRBJ2-2; TRBD2 matches 10 bases. The V gene's germline CDR1 is SGHVS and CDR2 FQNEAQ. The CDR3 is 20 residues long. V lost 5 bases and J lost 1; bases outside the gene matches: 16.

This chain joins TRBV5-1 and TRBJ2-1, with 9 nucleotides matching TRBD2. The CDR3 consists of 15 residues. Germline CDR1 reads SGHRS; CDR2 reads YFSETQ. V was pared by 0 bases and J by 9 bases, with 7 bases of the junction left unmatched. CDR3 in DNA: TGCGCCAGCAGCTTGGGCCAGCGGGGGGCGGGTGAGCAGTTCTTC. It yields the protein CASSLGQRGAGEQFF.

This sequence joins TRBV29-1 and TRBJ2-3; TRBD2 agrees at 12 bases. V lost 7 bases, J lost 5 bases, and 4 bases stayed unmatched. This CDR3 region has 13 residues. Germline V gives CDR1 SQVTM, CDR2 ANQGSEA. The CDR3 is CSAGLAGIDTQYF. CDR3 bases: TGCAGCGCCGGACTAGCGGGGATAGATACGCAGTATTTT.

The V and J genes are TRBV7-9 and TRBJ2-2, with D perhaps TRBD2 (6 bases). The CDR3 contains 14 residues. From germline, CDR1 is SEHNR and CDR2 FQNEAQ (reference sequence). Trimming removed 0 bases from V and 9 bases from J, with 11 bases in between. As DNA, the CDR3 is TGTGCCAGCAGCTTAGCGGGGAGGACCAGGGAGCTGTTTTTT. This sequence encodes CASSLAGRTRELFF.

Only a few counts were recorded for this clone. The gene calls are TRBV6-1 and TRBJ2-3; 12 positions match TRBD2. The CDR3 is 15 residues long. Germline V gene data show CDR1 as MNHNS and CDR2 as SASEGT. After removal of 5 bases from V and 6 bases from J, the junction contained 6 bases not matched to a gene. The CDR3 nucleotides read TGTGCCAGCAGTTGGACTAGCGGGGCCTCTGATACGCAGTATTTT. Translated, it gives CASSWTSGASDTQYF.

This clone was seen only a few times. The chain couples TRBV6-6 to TRBJ1-2; D is unresolved. This CDR3 spans 13 amino acids. The germline V gene has CDR1 MNHNY and CDR2 SVGAGI (reference sequence). V lost 3 bases to trimming and J lost 4 bases, with 9 bases between them. The DNA of the CDR3 is TGTGCCAGCAGTTATTCCGACATCTATGGCTACACCTTC. Amino acid sequence: CASSYSDIYGYTF.

This clone came up a few times. The chain joins TRBV2 to TRBJ2-7; 9 bases line up with TRBD1. CDR3 length equals 16 residues. V gave up 6 bases and J gave up 0 bases; unmatched junction bases: 9. From germline, CDR1 is SNHLY and CDR2 FYNNEI. The CDR3 reads CASSGIKTGGSYEQYF. CDR3 coding DNA: TGTGCCAGCAGCGGGATAAAGACAGGGGGCTCCTACGAGCAGTACTTC.

The chain carries TRBV5-1 and TRBJ1-2; 7 bases fit TRBD1. After removal of 4 bases from V and 1 base from J, the junction contained 4 bases not matched to a gene. This CDR3 has 14 amino acids. Germline CDR1 SGHRS, CDR2 YFSETQ. The CDR3 DNA reads as TGCGCCAGCAGCCCGACAGGGAATAACTATGGCTACACCTTC. Its translation is CASSPTGNNYGYTF.

This clone has only a few counts. The rearrangement links TRBV10-3 to TRBJ2-1; 7 bases agree with TRBD1. V was pared by 6 bases and J by 7 bases, with 12 bases of the junction left unmatched. The CDR3 has 15 amino acids. Germline CDR1 ENHRY, CDR2 SYGVKD. For the CDR3, the DNA is TGTGCCATCAGGGCTACAGGGGAGTTGGAAAATGAGCAGTTCTTC. Amino acids: CAIRATGELENEQFF.

This clone showed up just a few times. V is TRBV6-1 and J is TRBJ2-5; 7 nucleotides match TRBD1. V shed 8 bases, J shed 1 base, and the junction held 10 bases outside the gene matches. The CDR3 sequence is 15 residues long. Germline values: CDR1 MNHNS, CDR2 SASEGT. The CDR3 nucleotides read TGTGCCAGCGGGGAACCGGGACAGCCCCAAGAGACCCAGTACTTC. Translated: CASGEPGQPQETQYF.

The chain is built from TRBV29-1 and TRBJ2-1; 9 positions agree with TRBD2. The CDR3 covers 16 residues. CDR1 is SQVTM and CDR2 is ANQGSEA in the germline V gene. Trimming at V came to 0 bases and at J to 4 bases, leaving 7 bases not matched to a gene. The CDR3 DNA reads TGCAGCGTTGAAGATAACCTAGCGGGACGGTACAATGAGCAGTTCTTC. Residues: CSVEDNLAGRYNEQFF.

J is TRBJ1-2 and V is TRBV4-3, with D tentatively TRBD1 (5 bases). Germline V gene lookup returns CDR1 LGHNA and CDR2 YSLEER. The CDR3 has 13 residues. Trimming shortened V by 4 bases and J by 5 bases, and 11 bases separated the two germline ends. CDR3 amino acids: CASSRGGGYGYTF. The CDR3 coding sequence is TGCGCCAGCAGCCGGGGGGGAGGATATGGCTACACCTTC.

V gene TRBV18 combines with J gene TRBJ2-3; D gene ambiguous. The CDR3 is made up of 16 amino acids. Trimming cost V 3 bases and J 0 bases, with 13 bases left between them. From germline, CDR1 is KGHSH and CDR2 LQKENI. The CDR3 DNA reads as TGTGCCAGCTCACCTGAGCTGACGGGTAGCACAGATACGCAGTATTTT. This encodes CASSPELTGSTDTQYF.

Notes on this clone: The same CDR3 also results from other DNA sequences found in this sample. V gene TRBV5-1 combines with J gene TRBJ1-1; 10 bases match TRBD1. V lost 0 bases, J lost 1 base, and 6 bases stayed unmatched. Per the germline V gene, CDR1 is SGHRS and CDR2 is YFSETQ. The CDR3 extends over 17 amino acids. The CDR3 region is CASSLAGTGAQNTEAFF. The CDR3 DNA reads as TGCGCCAGCAGCTTGGCTGGGACAGGGGCACAGAACACTGAAGCTTTCTTT.

This clone came up a few times. The genes are TRBV29-1 and TRBJ2-2; 9 bases are a match to TRBD2. The ends lost 4 bases at V and 4 bases at J; junction bases unmatched: 4. The CDR3 runs to 14 residues. Germline loops: CDR1 SQVTM, CDR2 ANQGSEA. CDR3 nucleotide sequence: TGCAGCGTTGGCGGGGGGGCCAGCACCGGGGAGCTGTTTTTT. This codes for CSVGGGASTGELFF.

V and J are TRBV2 and TRBJ1-1; 8 bases fit TRBD1. This CDR3 comprises 15 residues. Germline CDR1 SNHLY, CDR2 FYNNEI. With V trimmed by 6 bases and J by 5 bases, 11 bases remained unmatched. The CDR3 DNA reads TGTGCCAGCAGGGAGAGCAGACAGGGGTGGACTGAAGCTTTCTTT. Protein sequence: CASRESRQGWTEAFF. Full variable domain (missing parts from reference TRBV2 and TRBJ1-1): EPEVTQTPSHQVTQMGQEVILRCVPISNHLYFYWYRQILGQKVEFLVSFYNNEISEKSEIFDDQFSVERPDGSNFTLKIRSTKLEDSAMYFCASRESRQGWTEAFFGQGTRLTVV.

The chain couples TRBV5-1 to TRBJ2-2; D ambiguous. V lost 0 bases to trimming and J lost 2 bases, with 8 bases between them. CDR3 length: 15 residues. Per germline, CDR1 SGHRS and CDR2 YFSETQ. CDR3 nucleotides: TGCGCCAGCAGCTTGGTAGCCGGTAACACCGGGGAGCTGTTTTTT. Protein sequence: CASSLVAGNTGELFF.

This chain links TRBV11-2 with TRBJ2-5; TRBD2 matches 11 bases. The CDR3 is 14 amino acids. The germline V gene has CDR1 SGHAT and CDR2 FQNNGV. V shed 7 bases and J 5 bases; nucleotides not matched to a gene: 6. CDR3 DNA: TGTGCCAGCAACGTAGCGGGGGGGGTGGAGACCCAGTACTTC. It codes for CASNVAGGVETQYF.

There are a few counts of this clone. The V call is TRBV29-1, the J call TRBJ1-1; 8 bases line up with TRBD1. There are 13 residues in the CDR3. Germline V gene data show CDR1 as SQVTM and CDR2 as ANQGSEA. The V and J ends lost 7 bases and 6 bases, in that order; junction bases with no gene match: 10. The CDR3 bases are TGCAGCGCCGGGACAGGTCCGGGGGCTGAAGCTTTCTTT. Its translation is CSAGTGPGAEAFF.

This clone came up a few times. This chain links TRBV19 with TRBJ1-5; unclear D gene. Germline-derived CDR1 and CDR2 are LNHDA and SQIVND (reference sequence). Between the trimmed V and J ends, which lost 3 bases and 2 bases, there was a span of 11 bases. There are 15 residues in the CDR3. CDR3: CASSMAGPRNQPQHF. The CDR3 bases are TGTGCCAGTAGTATGGCAGGCCCCCGCAATCAGCCCCAGCATTTT. Looking up the rest from reference TRBV19 and TRBJ1-5 gives the full variable domain: DGGITQSPKYLFRKEGQNVTLSCEQNLNHDAMYWYRQDPGQGLRLIYYSQIVNDFQKGDIAEGYSVSREKKESFPLTVTSAQKNPTAFYLCASSMAGPRNQPQHFGDGTRLSIL.

The chain carries TRBV7-7 and TRBJ2-2, with D perhaps TRBD2 (6 bases). Germline V lookup: CDR1 SSHAT, CDR2 FNYEAQ (reference sequence). V lost 5 bases and J 1 base, leaving 17 bases between the germline ends. The CDR3 runs to 17 residues. The CDR3 DNA reads TGTGCCAGCAGCAGATTGGGGGGATTACAGAACACCGGGGAGCTGTTTTTT. Protein sequence: CASSRLGGLQNTGELFF. The full variable domain, completed using reference TRBV7-7 and TRBJ2-2, is GAGVSQSPRYKVTKRGQDVTLRCDPISSHATLYWYQQALGQGPEFLTYFNYEAQPDKSGLPSDRFSAERPEGSISTLTIQRTEQRDSAMYRCASSRLGGLQNTGELFFGEGSRLTVL.

There are a few counts of this clone. The J gene is TRBJ2-5, the V gene TRBV19, with unresolved D. This CDR3 comprises 13 residues. Trimming took off 4 bases at V and 5 bases at J, with 11 bases between the two ends. Germline V gene data show CDR1 as LNHDA and CDR2 as SQIVND (reference sequence). Here the CDR3 reads CASSRALAETQYF. CDR3 sequence (DNA): TGTGCCAGTAGTAGGGCGCTTGCGGAGACCCAGTACTTC.

In its sample, this clone was seen a few times. J is TRBJ2-7 and V is TRBV5-1; D remains ambiguous. This CDR3 is built from 13 residues. The V gene's germline CDR1 is SGHRS and CDR2 YFSETQ. Trimming left V 1 base short and J 3 bases short, with 8 bases between. The CDR3 protein is CASSLKQNYEQYF. The CDR3, as DNA: TGCGCCAGCAGCTTGAAACAGAACTACGAGCAGTACTTC.

The chain is built from TRBV14 and TRBJ2-1; D is undetermined. This CDR3 spans 13 amino acids. CDR1 is SGHDN and CDR2 is FVKESK in the germline V gene. The V end was cut by 1 base, the J end by 6 bases, with 7 bases between. DNA for the CDR3: TGTGCCAGCAGCCAAGGTCGGAGCAATGAGCAGTTCTTC. Its protein product is CASSQGRSNEQFF.

J is TRBJ1-2 and V is TRBV7-2, with 7 bases lining up with TRBD1. Germline V lookup: CDR1 SGHTA, CDR2 FQGNSA. CDR3 size: 14 residues. V gave up 6 bases and J gave up 7 bases; unmatched junction bases: 11. The DNA of the CDR3 is TGTGCCAGCAGTATCGACAGGGAGGTTGGTGGCTACACCTTC. The encoded protein is CASSIDREVGGYTF.

The genes are TRBV2 and TRBJ1-1; 8 positions agree with TRBD1. V shed 5 bases, J shed 4 bases, and the junction held 9 bases outside the gene matches. The CDR3 is made up of 15 amino acids. Germline V gives CDR1 SNHLY, CDR2 FYNNEI. CDR3 region: CASSYGQGAVTEAFF. CDR3 nucleotide sequence: TGTGCCAGCAGTTACGGTCAGGGGGCGGTCACTGAAGCTTTCTTT.